The TCR beta chain under discussion was sequenced for a study of T cell responses to AZD1222 COVID-19 vaccine. Repertoires were generated with immunoSEQ multiplex PCR, while TCRdb's copy carries only in-frame clones and drops some. Of 97,000 or so clones in the sample, roughly 84% were seen once. This CDR3 spans 14 amino acids. Germline CDR1 is SGHRS and CDR2 is YFSETQ. V was pared by 2 bases and J by 2 bases, with 11 bases between. The chain employs TRBV5-1 and TRBJ2-7; D perhaps matches TRBD1 (7 bases). Source: peripheral blood, taken on day 0 of AZD1222 vaccination. The receptor's source is an adult in good health. CDR3 protein: CASSFGGTAYEQYF. CDR3 in DNA: TGCGCCAGCAGCTTTGGGGGGACAGCCTACGAGCAGTACTTC.